A selection of T cell receptor beta chains follows, all from one sample in a study of shared T cell receptors in the human thymus. Here immunoSEQ multiplex PCR was the method, and the copy in TCRdb shows in-frame clones only, minus some. The sample lists 700,000 or so clones; approximately 85% were seen once. This same sample was also part of a study on human thymus T cells.

The sample comprised thymocytes. These receptors all come from a girl less than two years old with a congenital heart defect. CDR3s include the opening cysteine and the closing phenylalanine or tryptophan. The D gene is left open where the match is weak. Expanded clones get a size class; other rows say once, few or many, or leave the size out.

cdr3_aa: CASTARVGTEAFF; cdr3_nt: TGCGCCAGCACCGCCCGGGTGGGCACTGAAGCTTTCTTT; d_call: .; j_call: TRBJ1-1; clone_size: few; v_call: TRBV4-1
cdr3_aa: CASSLETTNLRGDTEAFF; cdr3_nt: TGCGCCAGCAGCTTAGAGACCACGAACCTCAGGGGGGACACTGAAGCTTTCTTT; d_call: TRBD1; j_call: TRBJ1-1; clone_size: .; v_call: TRBV5-1
cdr3_aa: CASSSSGTGGSNQPQHF; cdr3_nt: TGTGCCAGCAGCTCCTCCGGGACAGGGGGTAGCAATCAGCCCCAGCATTTT; d_call: TRBD1; j_call: TRBJ1-5; clone_size: .; v_call: TRBV5-4
cdr3_aa: CASSLGSGEKDYGYTF; cdr3_nt: TGTGCCAGCAGCTTGGGTTCCGGGGAAAAGGACTATGGCTACACCTTC; d_call: .; j_call: TRBJ1-2; clone_size: .; v_call: TRBV7-9
cdr3_aa: CASTQDILNTIYF; cdr3_nt: TGTGCCAGCACCCAGGACATTCTGAACACCATATATTTT; d_call: .; j_call: TRBJ1-3; clone_size: .; v_call: TRBV6-5
cdr3_aa: CASSPQNQPQHF; cdr3_nt: TGTGCCAGCAGTCCACAGAATCAGCCCCAGCATTTT; d_call: .; j_call: TRBJ1-5; clone_size: .; v_call: TRBV28
cdr3_aa: CASSVASKESRETEAFF; cdr3_nt: TGTGCCAGCAGCGTAGCGTCGAAGGAGAGCAGGGAAACTGAAGCTTTCTTT; d_call: .; j_call: TRBJ1-1; clone_size: .; v_call: TRBV9
cdr3_aa: CASSYSSPNRHYEQYF; cdr3_nt: TGTGCCAGCAGTTACTCGAGCCCGAACAGGCACTACGAGCAGTACTTC; d_call: .; j_call: TRBJ2-7; clone_size: .; v_call: TRBV6-5
cdr3_aa: CASSHGGTNGYTF; cdr3_nt: TGTGCCAGCAGCCACGGGGGTACTAATGGCTACACCTTC; d_call: .; j_call: TRBJ1-2; clone_size: .; v_call: TRBV6-5
cdr3_aa: CASSFGVETQYF; cdr3_nt: TGTGCCAGCAGCTTTGGAGTCGAGACCCAGTACTTC; d_call: .; j_call: TRBJ2-5; clone_size: .; v_call: TRBV5-8
cdr3_aa: CASSRKTENTEAFF; cdr3_nt: TGTGCCAGTAGTAGAAAGACAGAGAACACTGAAGCTTTCTTT; d_call: .; j_call: TRBJ1-1; clone_size: once; v_call: TRBV19
cdr3_aa: CASSAEGVPLNTEAFF; cdr3_nt: TGTGCCAGCAGTGCCGAGGGGGTCCCCTTGAACACTGAAGCTTTCTTT; d_call: .; j_call: TRBJ1-1; clone_size: .; v_call: TRBV2
cdr3_aa: CASSPGQGQYEQYF; cdr3_nt: TGCGCCAGCAGCCCCGGGCAGGGTCAGTACGAGCAGTACTTC; d_call: .; j_call: TRBJ2-7; clone_size: .; v_call: TRBV4-1
cdr3_aa: CASSYSGGKRRGYTF; cdr3_nt: TGTGCCAGCAGTTACTCCGGGGGTAAGCGGCGTGGCTACACCTTC; d_call: .; j_call: TRBJ1-2; clone_size: .; v_call: TRBV6-5
cdr3_aa: CASSEPAGTGRNIQYF; cdr3_nt: TGTGCCAGCAGTGAACCCGCAGGGACAGGGAGAAACATTCAGTACTTC; d_call: TRBD1; j_call: TRBJ2-4; clone_size: few; v_call: TRBV6-1
cdr3_aa: CASSLVQETQYF; cdr3_nt: TGCGCCAGCAGCTTGGTACAAGAGACCCAGTACTTC; d_call: .; j_call: TRBJ2-5; clone_size: .; v_call: TRBV5-1
cdr3_aa: CSTKSGQAYNEQFF; cdr3_nt: TGCAGCACAAAGTCTGGACAGGCTTACAATGAGCAGTTCTTC; d_call: TRBD1; j_call: TRBJ2-1; clone_size: .; v_call: TRBV29-1
cdr3_aa: CASSQGQGDTEAFF; cdr3_nt: TGCGCCAGCAGCCAAGGACAGGGAGACACTGAAGCTTTCTTT; d_call: TRBD1; j_call: TRBJ1-1; clone_size: once; v_call: TRBV5-1
cdr3_aa: CASSLIRQHGREQYF; cdr3_nt: TGTGCCAGCAGTTTAATCAGACAGCACGGGCGGGAGCAGTACTTC; d_call: .; j_call: TRBJ2-7; clone_size: .; v_call: TRBV28
cdr3_aa: CASSPRKRDRGYAFF; cdr3_nt: TGTGCCAGCTCACCACGGAAGAGGGACAGGGGGTACGCTTTCTTT; d_call: TRBD1; j_call: TRBJ1-1; clone_size: .; v_call: TRBV18
cdr3_aa: CASSLVGVWGNTQYF; cdr3_nt: TGTGCCAGCAGCTTGGTAGGCGTGTGGGGCAATACGCAGTATTTT; d_call: .; j_call: TRBJ2-3; clone_size: .; v_call: TRBV5-4
cdr3_aa: CASSPAGTGAGNTIYF; cdr3_nt: TGTGCCAGCTCGCCCGCCGGGACAGGGGCTGGAAACACCATATATTTT; d_call: TRBD1; j_call: TRBJ1-3; clone_size: once; v_call: TRBV18
cdr3_aa: CASSSDPGHYNSPLHF; cdr3_nt: TGCGCCAGCAGCTCTGACCCGGGACACTATAATTCACCCCTCCACTTT; d_call: .; j_call: TRBJ1-6; clone_size: .; v_call: TRBV5-1
cdr3_aa: CASSLWQGAQSGYTF; cdr3_nt: TGCGCCAGCAGCTTGTGGCAGGGGGCGCAATCTGGCTACACCTTC; d_call: TRBD1; j_call: TRBJ1-2; clone_size: .; v_call: TRBV5-1
cdr3_aa: CASSLGAAGPQPQHF; cdr3_nt: TGTGCCAGCAGCCTTGGGGCAGCCGGGCCCCAGCCCCAGCATTTT; d_call: .; j_call: TRBJ1-5; clone_size: .; v_call: TRBV27
cdr3_aa: CASSLGAKSTDTQYF; cdr3_nt: TGTGCCAGCAGCTTAGGGGCAAAAAGCACAGATACGCAGTATTTT; d_call: .; j_call: TRBJ2-3; clone_size: .; v_call: TRBV11-2
cdr3_aa: CASSLRQGIKAFGYTF; cdr3_nt: TGTGCCAGCAGCCTCCGACAGGGAATCAAGGCGTTTGGCTACACCTTC; d_call: TRBD1; j_call: TRBJ1-2; clone_size: .; v_call: TRBV14
cdr3_aa: CASSPVTGELFF; cdr3_nt: TGCGCCAGCAGCCCAGTCACCGGGGAGCTGTTTTTT; d_call: .; j_call: TRBJ2-2; clone_size: .; v_call: TRBV4-3
cdr3_aa: CASSFAGKTYNEQFF; cdr3_nt: TGCGCCAGCAGCTTTGCGGGGAAAACCTACAATGAGCAGTTCTTC; d_call: .; j_call: TRBJ2-1; clone_size: .; v_call: TRBV5-1
cdr3_aa: CASSQDLYTEAFF; cdr3_nt: TGCGCCAGCAGCCAAGATCTGTACACTGAAGCTTTCTTT; d_call: .; j_call: TRBJ1-1; clone_size: .; v_call: TRBV4-3
cdr3_aa: CASSLDVGGASDTQYF; cdr3_nt: TGCGCCAGCAGCTTGGATGTCGGCGGGGCCTCAGATACGCAGTATTTT; d_call: .; j_call: TRBJ2-3; clone_size: .; v_call: TRBV5-1
cdr3_aa: CASSSPGNYGYTF; cdr3_nt: TGTGCCAGCAGCTCCCCGGGTAACTATGGCTACACCTTC; d_call: .; j_call: TRBJ1-2; clone_size: .; v_call: TRBV7-8
cdr3_aa: CASSGTGGWNTEAFF; cdr3_nt: TGTGCCAGCAGCGGAACAGGGGGTTGGAACACTGAAGCTTTCTTT; d_call: TRBD1; j_call: TRBJ1-1; clone_size: .; v_call: TRBV7-6
cdr3_aa: CASSIRDRGAYEQYF; cdr3_nt: TGTGCCAGTAGTATCCGGGACAGGGGAGCCTACGAGCAGTACTTC; d_call: TRBD1; j_call: TRBJ2-7; clone_size: .; v_call: TRBV19
cdr3_aa: CASSPRLTDMNTEAFF; cdr3_nt: TGTGCCAGCTCACCACGGTTGACAGATATGAACACTGAAGCTTTCTTT; d_call: .; j_call: TRBJ1-1; clone_size: .; v_call: TRBV18
cdr3_aa: CASSASGTTGNTIYF; cdr3_nt: TGTGCCAGCAGTGCTTCCGGGACAACTGGAAACACCATATATTTT; d_call: .; j_call: TRBJ1-3; clone_size: .; v_call: TRBV2
cdr3_aa: CASSKGGGNGRLAGGLYSYEQYF; cdr3_nt: TGTGCCAGCAGCAAAGGTGGGGGAAATGGAAGACTAGCGGGGGGGCTTTACTCCTACGAGCAGTACTTC; d_call: .; j_call: TRBJ2-7; clone_size: .; v_call: TRBV21-1
cdr3_aa: CASSFRLAEPHNEQFF; cdr3_nt: TGTGCCAGCAGTTTTAGGCTAGCGGAGCCGCACAATGAGCAGTTCTTC; d_call: TRBD2; j_call: TRBJ2-1; clone_size: .; v_call: TRBV28
cdr3_aa: CASSWGTSGRDGNTIYF; cdr3_nt: TGCGCCAGCAGCTGGGGGACGTCCGGGAGGGATGGAAACACCATATATTTT; d_call: .; j_call: TRBJ1-3; clone_size: .; v_call: TRBV5-1
cdr3_aa: CASRGTGGNQPQHF; cdr3_nt: TGTGCCAGTAGGGGAACAGGGGGCAATCAGCCCCAGCATTTT; d_call: TRBD1; j_call: TRBJ1-5; clone_size: .; v_call: TRBV19
cdr3_aa: CAWSEGRGNTEAFF; cdr3_nt: TGTGCCTGGAGCGAAGGACGGGGGAACACTGAAGCTTTCTTT; d_call: .; j_call: TRBJ1-1; clone_size: .; v_call: TRBV30
cdr3_aa: CASSREGWYRENTEAFF; cdr3_nt: TGTGCCAGCAGCCGGGAGGGGTGGTACAGAGAGAACACTGAAGCTTTCTTT; d_call: .; j_call: TRBJ1-1; clone_size: few; v_call: TRBV5-5
cdr3_aa: CASSLGGDEKLFF; cdr3_nt: TGTGCCAGCAGCTTGGGGGGGGATGAAAAACTGTTTTTT; d_call: .; j_call: TRBJ1-4; clone_size: .; v_call: TRBV5-6
cdr3_aa: CASSSGDAGANVLTF; cdr3_nt: TGTGCCAGCAGCTCAGGGGATGCTGGGGCCAACGTCCTGACTTTC; d_call: .; j_call: TRBJ2-6; clone_size: .; v_call: TRBV7-9
cdr3_aa: CASRVRGTNEKLFF; cdr3_nt: TGTGCCAGCAGAGTTAGGGGGACTAATGAAAAACTGTTTTTT; d_call: .; j_call: TRBJ1-4; clone_size: .; v_call: TRBV11-2
cdr3_aa: CASFRGTEAFF; cdr3_nt: TGTGCCAGTTTCAGGGGAACTGAAGCTTTCTTT; d_call: .; j_call: TRBJ1-1; clone_size: .; v_call: TRBV19
cdr3_aa: CASSLQGAANEKLFF; cdr3_nt: TGTGCCAGCAGCCTACAGGGGGCGGCTAATGAAAAACTGTTTTTT; d_call: TRBD1; j_call: TRBJ1-4; clone_size: .; v_call: TRBV5-4
cdr3_aa: CASSRGVEGNEQFF; cdr3_nt: TGTGCCAGCAGCCGCGGGGTGGAGGGCAATGAGCAGTTCTTC; d_call: .; j_call: TRBJ2-1; clone_size: .; v_call: TRBV6-4
cdr3_aa: CASSFGQGAFEQYF; cdr3_nt: TGTGCCAGCAGTTTTGGTCAGGGGGCCTTCGAGCAGTACTTC; d_call: TRBD1; j_call: TRBJ2-7; clone_size: .; v_call: TRBV27
cdr3_aa: CASSQESGQGAYEQYF; cdr3_nt: TGCGCCAGCAGCCAAGAAAGCGGGCAGGGGGCTTACGAGCAGTACTTC; d_call: TRBD1; j_call: TRBJ2-7; clone_size: .; v_call: TRBV4-1